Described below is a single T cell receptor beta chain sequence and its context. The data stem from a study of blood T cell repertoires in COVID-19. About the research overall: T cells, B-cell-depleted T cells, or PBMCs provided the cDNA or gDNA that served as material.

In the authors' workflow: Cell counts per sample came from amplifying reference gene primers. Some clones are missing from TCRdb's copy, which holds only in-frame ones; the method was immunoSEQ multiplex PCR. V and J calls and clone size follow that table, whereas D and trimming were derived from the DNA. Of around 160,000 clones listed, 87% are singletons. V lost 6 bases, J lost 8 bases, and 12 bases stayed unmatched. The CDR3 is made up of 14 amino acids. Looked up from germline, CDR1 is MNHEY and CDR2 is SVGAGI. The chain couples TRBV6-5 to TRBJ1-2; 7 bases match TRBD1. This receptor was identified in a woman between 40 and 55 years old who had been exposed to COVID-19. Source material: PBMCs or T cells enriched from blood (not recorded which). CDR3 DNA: TGTGCCAGCAGCAGGGGGACAGCTATGGGAGGCTACACCTTC. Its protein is CASSRGTAMGGYTF.